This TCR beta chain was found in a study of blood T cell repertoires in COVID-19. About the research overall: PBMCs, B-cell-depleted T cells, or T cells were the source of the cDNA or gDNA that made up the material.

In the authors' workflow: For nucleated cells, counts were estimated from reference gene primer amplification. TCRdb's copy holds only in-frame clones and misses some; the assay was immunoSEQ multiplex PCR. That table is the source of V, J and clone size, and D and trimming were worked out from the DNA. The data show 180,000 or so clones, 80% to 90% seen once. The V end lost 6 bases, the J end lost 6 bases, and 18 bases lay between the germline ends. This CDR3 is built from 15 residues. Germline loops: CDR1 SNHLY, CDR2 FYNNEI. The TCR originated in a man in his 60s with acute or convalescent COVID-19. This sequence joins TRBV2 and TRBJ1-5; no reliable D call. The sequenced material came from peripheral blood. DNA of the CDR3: TGTGCCAGCAGCGCCGACAACGTCCAGGCTCAGCCCCAGCATTTT. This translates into CASSADNVQAQPQHF. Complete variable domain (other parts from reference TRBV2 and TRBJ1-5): EPEVTQTPSHQVTQMGQEVILRCVPISNHLYFYWYRQILGQKVEFLVSFYNNEISEKSEIFDDQFSVERPDGSNFTLKIRSTKLEDSAMYFCASSADNVQAQPQHFGDGTRLSIL.